This T cell receptor beta chain was found in a study of T cell responses to AZD1222 COVID-19 vaccine (dated by TCRdb to the early 2020s). In the study overall: A total of under 250 trial participants underwent TCR sequencing, of whom more than 200 had received two doses of AZD1222 and about 25 had received two doses of the MenACWY control vaccine. Trial participants were enrolled into age subgroups of 18-55, 56-69 and 70-plus years, which contained around 150, 29 and 61 TCR-sequenced participants, respectively.

To note about this clone: This clone's antigen is unknown. One base away there is no much larger clone; base qualities are not given.

The CDR3 regions of human TCRbeta chains were analyzed by immunosequencing. The original methods were these. Repertoire TCRs were checked for matches against a reference library of SARS-CoV-2-specific TCRs that had been generated using the MIRA antigen-specificity platform. Breadth was defined as the fraction of unique TCRs that were SARS-CoV-2-associated, and depth was defined as the fraction of total T cells that were SARS-CoV-2-associated. Each spike-specific TCR was assigned to its reactive spike region and to a CD4 or CD8 class using the MIRA data. Log10-transformed breadth and depth values were compared by one-way ANOVA with Sidak's multiple comparisons tests. This immuneACCESS table, as held by TCRdb, lists in-frame sequences with V and J called but not all clones. Of the missing ones, under half trace to an unresolved V gene in checked studies; the others have no known cause. Clonal size and the V and J genes are those of that table, whereas D and trimming came from the DNA. In all, the sample holds about 94,000 clones, and roughly 90% of those were seen once. In total, the top ten clones hold roughly an eighth of the sample.

What this sample's time point label stands for: about 28 days (+/-7) after the second vaccine dose. AZD1222 recipients given second doses at about 4 weeks or at about 12 weeks were pooled, since spike-specific TCR depth and breadth were not found to differ between the two schedules. Vaccinee samples came from UK trials COV001 and COV002, including a single-blind randomized controlled phase 2/3 trial of AZD1222 (ChAdOx1 nCoV-19) in healthy adults. For TCRbeta chain sequencing, PBMC samples were collected from trial participants at day 0 and at day 28 after the second dose. Overall study outcomes, separate from this receptor: Because no day 14 peak-response samples were available, repertoires were characterized only after the peak T cell response. Reportedly, close to half of the unique spike-specific TCRs recognized epitopes lying outside the regions that are mutated in the B.1.351 and B.1.1.7 variants. In the small 56-69-year group, the increase in depth fell short of significance, most likely because of low power. Spike-specific TCR breadth and depth rose significantly after two AZD1222 doses compared with day 0 and with MenACWY recipients. Most participants were white British and females outnumbered males, and the authors suggested that clonal diversity may have been underestimated. Conclusions about previously exposed vaccinees were limited because only six or seven AZD1222 recipients were SARS-CoV-2 seropositive at baseline. Vaccine-associated CD4 TCRs spanned the whole spike protein, with dominant responses in regions 160-218 and 743-854.

V is pared back by 8 bases and J by 0 bases, with 8 bases lying between the germline termini. Via the germline V gene, CDR1 is MGHDK and CDR2 SYGVNS. The CDR3, cysteine through phenylalanine, is 13 amino acids long. The CDR3 DNA has 39 bases and is translated from base 1. The TCR was taken from an adult who received the AZD1222 COVID-19 vaccine. This sample comprised peripheral blood, obtained 28 days after the second AZD1222 dose. The chain is made from TRBV25-1 and TRBJ1-3, with the D segment identity uncertain. The bases are TGTGCCAGCTGCACTACCTCTGGAAACACCATATATTTT. Translated, it reads CASCTTSGNTIYF.